A single sample gave rise to the 24 T cell receptor beta chains below, sequenced in a study of cytomegalovirus exposure and HLA in healthy donors. With 60 Vbeta and 13 Jbeta primers, the PCR was carried out. The protocol was immunoSEQ multiplex PCR, while the TCRdb copy is restricted to in-frame clones and leaves out a portion. The repertoire has some 93,000 clones, 82% of them found once; the top ten carry under 4%. The sequenced sample was PBMCs. These receptors were collected from a man in his fifties or sixties in good health and CMV-seronegative.

CDR3 in DNA: TGTGCCAGCAGTGAAACAGGGGGCCGTGGCTACACCTTC. It yields the protein CASSETGGRGYTF. The chain uses TRBV6-5 and TRBJ1-2, with 9 bases identical to TRBD1. Germline V gene lookup returns CDR1 MNHEY and CDR2 SVGAGI. Unmatched junction bases numbered 5, after V lost 5 bases and J lost 7 bases. The CDR3 spans 13 residues.

The rearrangement uses TRBV18 and TRBJ2-5, with TRBD2 matching over 7 bases. CDR3 length: 14 amino acids. The trim removed 3 bases at V and 7 bases at J, leaving 8 bases unmatched. Germline CDR1 reads KGHSH; CDR2 reads LQKENI. CDR3 residues: CASSPASGDGTQYF. CDR3 in DNA: TGTGCCAGCTCACCTGCTAGCGGCGACGGGACCCAGTACTTC.

The chain joins TRBV4-2 to TRBJ2-3, with 10 positions matching TRBD2. The germline V gene has CDR1 LGHNA and CDR2 YNFKEQ. This CDR3 has 17 residues. The J segment lost 6 bases and the V segment lost 2 bases, leaving 11 bases of the junction unmatched. This CDR3 reads CASSQSGTSVPGDTQYF. The DNA of the CDR3 is TGTGCCAGCAGCCAATCAGGGACTAGCGTTCCAGGGGATACGCAGTATTTT.

The chain links TRBV15 to TRBJ2-3; D is possibly TRBD2 (6 bases). This CDR3 spans 16 amino acids. CDR1 LNHNV and CDR2 YYDKDF come from the germline V gene (reference sequence). The V end lost 0 bases, the J end lost 2 bases, and 12 bases lay between the germline ends. The CDR3 region has the DNA TGTGCCACCAGCAGAGATCCGGAGGGCATCACAGATACGCAGTATTTT. It translates to CATSRDPEGITDTQYF.

The chain links TRBV27 to TRBJ1-2; 8 bases agree with TRBD1. J was trimmed by 7 bases and V by 5 bases; bases with no gene match: 6. Germline CDR1 reads MNHEY; CDR2 reads SMNVEV (reference sequence). CDR3 size: 13 residues. The CDR3 spells CASSATGVVGYTF. In DNA, the CDR3 is TGTGCCAGCAGTGCGACAGGGGTGGTTGGCTACACCTTC.

This clone was recorded only once. V gene TRBV28 combines with J gene TRBJ1-5; 8 bases line up with TRBD1. V lost 5 bases, J lost 4 bases, and 10 bases stayed unmatched. Germline CDR1 MDHEN, CDR2 SYDVKM. The CDR3 length is 16 residues. CDR3 nucleotide sequence: TGTGCCAGCAGTGCCACACAGGGGGGAACTAATCAGCCCCAGCATTTT. Protein product: CASSATQGGTNQPQHF.

The chain uses TRBV6-4 and TRBJ2-7; a possible D gene is TRBD2 (6 bases). Germline CDR1 is MRHNA and CDR2 is SNTAGT. Trimming shortened V by 0 bases and J by 5 bases, and 14 bases separated the two germline ends. The CDR3 runs to 15 residues. The CDR3 is CASSDSSRSSDEQYF. The CDR3 DNA sequence: TGTGCCAGCAGTGACTCTTCCAGATCTAGCGACGAGCAGTACTTC.

This clone was recorded once. The V call is TRBV27, the J call TRBJ2-7; maybe TRBD1 (5 bases). From germline, CDR1 is MNHEY and CDR2 SMNVEV (reference sequence). There are 13 residues in the CDR3. V lost 5 bases, J lost 5 bases, and 13 bases lay in between. CDR3 protein: CASSLQGKDEQYF. As DNA, the CDR3 is TGTGCCAGCAGTCTCCAGGGAAAGGACGAGCAGTACTTC.

A single count supports this clone. The gene calls are TRBV2 and TRBJ2-7; D remains unclear. The CDR3 sequence is 12 residues long. Germline loops: CDR1 SNHLY, CDR2 FYNNEI. V dropped 4 bases and J dropped 6 bases, with 10 bases sitting between them. Here the CDR3 reads CASSVDTREQYF. CDR3 bases: TGTGCCAGCAGTGTTGACACCCGCGAGCAGTACTTC.

This clone occurred once. The CDR3 region is CASSMRNTEAFF. The CDR3 DNA is TGTGCCAGTAGTATGAGGAACACTGAAGCTTTCTTT. The chain has TRBV19 and TRBJ1-1; D remains ambiguous. Trimming removed 3 bases at V and 1 base at J, with 3 bases between. The germline CDR1 and CDR2 sequences are LNHDA and SQIVND (reference sequence). The CDR3 covers 12 residues.

V usage is TRBV2 and J usage is TRBJ2-5; D may be TRBD1 (5 bases). The CDR3 totals 13 residues. The germline CDR1 and CDR2 sequences are SNHLY and FYNNEI. Trimming left V 5 bases short and J 0 bases short, with 7 bases between. This CDR3 is CASSRQYQETQYF. CDR3 nucleotides: TGTGCCAGCAGTCGACAGTACCAAGAGACCCAGTACTTC. Variable domain in full (rest from reference TRBV2 and TRBJ2-5): EPEVTQTPSHQVTQMGQEVILRCVPISNHLYFYWYRQILGQKVEFLVSFYNNEISEKSEIFDDQFSVERPDGSNFTLKIRSTKLEDSAMYFCASSRQYQETQYFGPGTRLLVL.

The rearrangement links TRBV29-1 to TRBJ1-3, with a tentative D call TRBD1 (6 bases). Germline lookup yields CDR1 SQVTM and CDR2 ANQGSEA. V lost 8 bases and J lost 3, with 11 bases in between. The length of the CDR3 is 12 residues. Here the CDR3 reads CSIRGLGNTIYF. In nucleotides, the CDR3 is TGCAGCATCAGGGGCCTTGGAAACACCATATATTTT.

This clone was found a few times. This chain joins TRBV5-4 and TRBJ2-3, with 10 bases fitting TRBD2. From germline, CDR1 is SGHNT and CDR2 YYREEE (reference sequence). V trimming: 3 bases; J trimming: 1 base; junction bases outside the gene matches: 2. This CDR3 contains 15 residues. For the CDR3, the DNA is TGTGCCAGCAGCTCCGGGACTAGCGGCACAGATACGCAGTATTTT. It encodes CASSSGTSGTDTQYF.

This clone has just one count. CDR3 nucleotide sequence: TGCAGCGTTTCTGGGCTCAGCGGCTACACCTTC. This gives the protein CSVSGLSGYTF. The V call is TRBV29-1, the J call TRBJ1-2, with unresolved D. The CDR3 is 11 amino acids. The ends were cut back, 5 bases at V and 8 bases at J, with 12 bases in the middle. Germline lookup yields CDR1 SQVTM and CDR2 ANQGSEA.

This rearrangement joins TRBV2 to TRBJ2-3; maybe TRBD1 (5 bases). Trimming removed 7 bases at V and 1 base at J, with 12 bases between. Germline lookup yields CDR1 SNHLY and CDR2 FYNNEI. The length of the CDR3 is 14 residues. DNA of the CDR3: TGTGCCAGCACCAAGGCAGGGCGCACAGATACGCAGTATTTT. This encodes CASTKAGRTDTQYF.

This clone was detected a few times. The chain is built from TRBV5-1 and TRBJ1-2; 10 bases map to TRBD1. J lost 7 bases, V lost 4 bases, and 4 bases had no gene match. This CDR3 comprises 13 residues. Germline lookup yields CDR1 SGHRS and CDR2 YFSETQ. CDR3: CASSLGTGVGYTF. Here the CDR3 DNA reads TGCGCCAGCAGCCTCGGGACAGGGGTTGGCTACACCTTC.

This clone was seen more than once but under ten times. The rearrangement links TRBV6-1 to TRBJ1-5; a weak D match, TRBD1 (6 bases). The V end was cut by 4 bases, the J end by 6 bases, with 16 bases between. CDR1 is MNHNS and CDR2 is SASEGT in the germline V gene. This CDR3 contains 15 residues. This CDR3 reads CASSVSQGFGQPQHF. CDR3 in DNA: TGTGCCAGCAGTGTCTCACAGGGTTTTGGTCAGCCCCAGCATTTT.

The rearrangement uses TRBV28 and TRBJ1-5; 11 nucleotides match TRBD1. Trimming cost V 2 bases and J 5 bases; bases outside gene matches: 2. The CDR3 consists of 15 residues. The germline gives CDR1 MDHEN, CDR2 SYDVKM. The chain's CDR3 is CASSLGTGGYQPQHF. CDR3 nucleotide sequence: TGTGCCAGCAGTTTAGGGACAGGGGGATATCAGCCCCAGCATTTT.

This clone occurred once. The chain combines TRBV9 with TRBJ2-2; TRBD2 matches 8 bases. V was clipped by 0 bases and J by 4 bases; unmatched bases: 5. Germline CDR1 and CDR2: SGDLS and YYNGEE. The CDR3 has 16 amino acids. CDR3 protein: CASSVAGTSITGELFF. In nucleotides, the CDR3 is TGTGCCAGCAGCGTAGCGGGGACTAGTATCACCGGGGAGCTGTTTTTT. Filled out from reference TRBV9 and TRBJ2-2, the complete variable domain reads DSGVTQTPKHLITATGQRVTLRCSPRSGDLSVYWYQQSLDQGLQFLIQYYNGEERAKGNILERFSAQQFPDLHSELNLSSLELGDSALYFCASSVAGTSITGELFFGEGSRLTVL.

CDR3 amino acids: CASSLLKGEAFF. The CDR3 DNA follows: TGTGCCAGCAGCCTTCTTAAGGGGGAAGCTTTCTTT. V gene TRBV28 combines with J gene TRBJ1-1, with D perhaps matching TRBD1 (5 bases). The CDR3 has 12 amino acids. V was cut by 6 bases and J by 8 bases, with 13 bases left in between. The germline V gene encodes CDR1 MDHEN and CDR2 SYDVKM.

The chain employs TRBV27 and TRBJ1-5; tentatively, D is TRBD1 (6 bases). In germline, CDR1 is MNHEY, CDR2 SMNVEV (reference sequence). Trimming removed 2 bases at V and 1 base at J, with 15 bases between. This CDR3 comprises 17 residues. CDR3 loop: CASSLLAGQGSNQPQHF. The CDR3 bases are TGTGCCAGCAGTTTACTGGCTGGGCAGGGGAGCAATCAGCCCCAGCATTTT.

This chain links TRBV7-2 with TRBJ2-1; D gene unclear. The V and J ends lost 5 bases and 9 bases respectively, with 17 bases between them. This CDR3 spans 14 amino acids. Germline V gene lookup returns CDR1 SGHTA and CDR2 FQGNSA. This chain's CDR3 is CASSPRFGSFEQFF. The CDR3 bases are TGTGCCAGCAGCCCCAGGTTTGGGTCCTTTGAGCAGTTCTTC.

This sequence joins TRBV5-1 and TRBJ1-2, with 8 bases aligning to TRBD1. V trimming: 5 bases; J trimming: 8 bases; junction bases outside the gene matches: 11. Germline lookup yields CDR1 SGHRS and CDR2 YFSETQ. The CDR3 extends over 14 amino acids. CDR3 DNA: TGCGCCAGCAGGCGACAGGGGAATGGAGAAGGCTACACCTTC. This sequence encodes CASRRQGNGEGYTF.

A few counts support this clone. This chain joins TRBV6-1 and TRBJ2-7, with TRBD2 matching over 9 bases. This CDR3 is 13 amino acids long. Germline V gene data show CDR1 as MNHNS and CDR2 as SASEGT. With V trimmed by 7 bases and J by 6 bases, 7 bases remained unmatched. The CDR3 sequence is CASIAGVRGEQYF. In nucleotides, the CDR3 is TGTGCCAGCATAGCGGGAGTGAGGGGCGAGCAGTACTTC.